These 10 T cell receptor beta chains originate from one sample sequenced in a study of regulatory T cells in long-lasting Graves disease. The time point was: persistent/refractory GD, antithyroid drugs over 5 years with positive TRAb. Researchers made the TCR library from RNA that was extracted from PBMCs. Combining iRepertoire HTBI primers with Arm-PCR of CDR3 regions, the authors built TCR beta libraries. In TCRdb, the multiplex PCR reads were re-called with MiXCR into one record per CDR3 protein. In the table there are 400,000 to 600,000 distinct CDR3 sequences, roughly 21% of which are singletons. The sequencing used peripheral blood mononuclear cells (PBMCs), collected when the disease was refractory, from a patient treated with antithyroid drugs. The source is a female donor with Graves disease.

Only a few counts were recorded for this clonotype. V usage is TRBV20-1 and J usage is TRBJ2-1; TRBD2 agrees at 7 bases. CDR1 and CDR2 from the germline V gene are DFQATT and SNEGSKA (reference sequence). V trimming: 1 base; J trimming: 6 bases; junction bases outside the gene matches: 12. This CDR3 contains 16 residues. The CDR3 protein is CSARGREASGLNEQFF. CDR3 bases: TGCAGTGCTAGAGGCCGGGAGGCTAGCGGCCTCAATGAGCAGTTCTTC.

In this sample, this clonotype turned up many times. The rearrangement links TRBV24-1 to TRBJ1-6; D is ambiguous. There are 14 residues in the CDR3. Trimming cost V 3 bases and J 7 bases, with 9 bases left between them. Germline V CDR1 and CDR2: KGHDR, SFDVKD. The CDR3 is CATSDGRKNSPLHF. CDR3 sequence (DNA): TGTGCCACCAGTGATGGTCGGAAAAATTCACCCCTCCACTTT.

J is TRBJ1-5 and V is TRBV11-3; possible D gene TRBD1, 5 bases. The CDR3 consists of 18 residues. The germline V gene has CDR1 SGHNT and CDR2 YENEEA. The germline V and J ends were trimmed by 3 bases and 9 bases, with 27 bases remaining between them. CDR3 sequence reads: CASSFRSWTLSSMLPQHF. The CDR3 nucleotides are TGTGCCAGCAGCTTCAGATCCTGGACATTATCCTCGATGTTGCCCCAGCATTTT.

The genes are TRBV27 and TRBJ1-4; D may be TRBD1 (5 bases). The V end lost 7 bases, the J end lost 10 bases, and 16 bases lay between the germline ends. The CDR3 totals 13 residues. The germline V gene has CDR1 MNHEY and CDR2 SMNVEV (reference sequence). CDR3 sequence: CASTPGGMGKLFF. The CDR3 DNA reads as TGTGCCAGCACCCCCGGGGGAATGGGAAAACTGTTTTTT.

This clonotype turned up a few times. CDR3 protein: CASSYLAGRGHEQYF. The DNA of the CDR3 is TGTGCCAGCAGCTACCTAGCGGGCCGAGGACACGAGCAGTACTTC. This chain links TRBV7-9 with TRBJ2-7; TRBD2 agrees at 8 bases. Germline CDR1 SEHNR, CDR2 FQNEAQ (reference sequence). CDR3 length: 15 residues. V shed 4 bases, J shed 5 bases, and the junction held 10 bases outside the gene matches.

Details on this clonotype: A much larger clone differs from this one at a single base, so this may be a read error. The CDR3 is CASSLAGQGAFSEKRFF. The CDR3, as DNA: TGTGCCAGCAGCTTAGCGGGACAGGGGGCGTTTAGTGAAAAACGGTTTTTT. J is TRBJ1-4 and V is TRBV11-2; 12 bases are a match to TRBD1. CDR3 length: 17 residues. The germline V gene has CDR1 SGHAT and CDR2 FQNNGV.

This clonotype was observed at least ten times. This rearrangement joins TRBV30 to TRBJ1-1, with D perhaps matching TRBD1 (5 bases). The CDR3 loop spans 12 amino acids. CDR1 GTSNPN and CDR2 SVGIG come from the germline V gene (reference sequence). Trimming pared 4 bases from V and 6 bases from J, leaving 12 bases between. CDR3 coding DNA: TGTGCCTGGACCAGGGACTTAGCTGAAGCTTTCTTT. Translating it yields CAWTRDLAEAFF. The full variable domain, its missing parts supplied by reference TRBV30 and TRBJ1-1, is SQTIHQWPATLVQPVGSPLSLECTVEGTSNPNLYWYRQAAGRGLQLLFYSVGIGQISSEVPQNLSASRPQDRQFILSSKKLLLSDSGFYLCAWTRDLAEAFFGQGTRLTVV.

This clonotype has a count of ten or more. CDR3 residues: CSARETGGELYTEAFF. The CDR3 DNA reads TGCAGTGCTAGAGAGACAGGGGGCGAGCTGTACACTGAAGCTTTCTTT. The chain couples TRBV20-1 to TRBJ1-1; 10 positions agree with TRBD1. The CDR3 sequence is 16 residues long. Germline-derived CDR1 and CDR2 are DFQATT and SNEGSKA (reference sequence). V lost 0 bases and J lost 3; bases outside the gene matches: 7.

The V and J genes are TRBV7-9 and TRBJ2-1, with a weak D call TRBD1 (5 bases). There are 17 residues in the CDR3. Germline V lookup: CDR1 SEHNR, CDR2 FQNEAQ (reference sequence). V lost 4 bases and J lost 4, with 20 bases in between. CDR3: CASSSQTAYHNYNEQFF. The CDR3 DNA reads TGTGCCAGCAGCTCTCAGACAGCATACCATAATTACAATGAGCAGTTCTTC.

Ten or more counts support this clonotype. The CDR3 is CSASSLGTGIYEQYF. CDR3 coding DNA: TGCAGTGCGTCGAGCCTCGGGACAGGGATCTACGAGCAGTACTTC. The V gene is TRBV20-1, the J gene TRBJ2-7; 9 nucleotides match TRBD1. V was pared by 6 bases and J by 3 bases, with 12 bases of the junction left unmatched. CDR3 size: 15 residues. Germline V CDR1 and CDR2: DFQATT, SNEGSKA (reference sequence).